Described below is a single TCR beta chain sequence and its context. Both CD4+ and CD8+ T cells were separated by sorting PBMCs. Sequencing relied on a cDNA template that was reverse transcribed from extracted RNA. Profiled with immunoSEQ multiplex PCR; TCRdb holds only in-frame clones, not every one. The table lists some 180,000 clones, about 63% of them singletons. These data come from a study of CD8+ T cells in alopecia areata. The wider study: Patients in the treated group were given tofacitinib by mouth, 5 to 10 mg twice a day. Patients in the study were on tofacitinib for 6 to 18 months, then off it for 6 months.

Trimming removed 5 bases at V and 0 bases at J, with 13 bases between. This CDR3 comprises 15 residues. Germline V gives CDR1 SQVTM, CDR2 ANQGSEA. The TCR originated in a human donor with alopecia areata. The source material was CD4+ T cells sorted from blood, sampled at week 0. The chain links TRBV29-1 to TRBJ2-2; D possibly corresponds to TRBD2 (6 bases). The chain's CDR3 is CSVLSGLPNTGELFF. CDR3 DNA: TGCAGCGTTCTTTCAGGACTACCGAACACCGGGGAGCTGTTTTTT.